Listed below are T cell receptor beta chains from one sample, sequenced in a study of early T cells in non-severe SARS-CoV-2 infection. MiXCR, applied by TCRdb to the 5' RACE reads, yields one record per CDR3 protein. The repertoire includes tens of thousands of distinct CDR3 sequences, about 16% of them detected once, and roughly 4% sits in the top ten. Source: whole blood, taken at baseline. These receptors all stem from an adult who was a healthcare worker with PCR-confirmed SARS-CoV-2 infection or an uninfected control (not recorded which). Both conserved end residues are part of each CDR3. D genes are given only for firm matches. The listing skips clone size in some rows; elsewhere it reads once, few, many or a size class.

TRBV20-1	TRBD1	TRBJ2-2	NA	TGCAGTGCTAGAGATCGGACAGGGCCTTACGGGGAGCTGTTTTTT	CSARDRTGPYGELFF
TRBV4-1	NA	TRBJ2-7	few	TGCGCCAGCAGCCAAGTTGACTTTCTCGGGGCCCGTTACGAGCAGTACTTC	CASSQVDFLGARYEQYF
TRBV5-1	TRBD1	TRBJ2-5	many	TGCGCCAGCAGCTTGGAAGCCGGGACAGCAGGAGAGACCCAGTACTTC	CASSLEAGTAGETQYF
TRBV11-2	NA	TRBJ2-2	NA	TGTGCCAGCAGCACTACCCACACCGGGGAGCTGTTTTTT	CASSTTHTGELFF
TRBV28	TRBD1	TRBJ1-2	many	TGTGCCAGCACCACACCTGTAGGGACAGGGGTTAAGGGCTACACCTTC	CASTTPVGTGVKGYTF
TRBV3-1	TRBD2	TRBJ2-1	NA	TGTGCCAGCAGCCAACGGCTAGCGGGGGGGAGTGCTGAGCAGTTCTTC	CASSQRLAGGSAEQFF
TRBV7-8	TRBD2	TRBJ2-7	few	TGTGCCAGCAGCTTTGTAACTAGCGGGAGCTACGAGCAGTACTTC	CASSFVTSGSYEQYF
TRBV7-9	NA	TRBJ2-1	NA	TGTGCCAGCAGCTTGGGATGGGACTTCTCCTACAATGAGCAGTTCTTC	CASSLGWDFSYNEQFF
TRBV6-5	TRBD1	TRBJ1-1	NA	TGTGCCAGCAGAAAGGTGACAGGGTGGGGGCTGGACACTGAAGCTTTCTTT	CASRKVTGWGLDTEAFF
TRBV6-6	NA	TRBJ2-3	NA	TGTGCCAGCGGCGGGGGCGGCACAGATACGCAGTATTTT	CASGGGGTDTQYF
TRBV28	NA	TRBJ2-7	NA	TGTGCCAGCAGTAGCACCGGCAGCTCCTACGAGCAGTACTTC	CASSSTGSSYEQYF
TRBV12-3/TRBV12-4	NA	TRBJ2-5	many	TGTGCCAGCAGTTTTAGCGAGACCCAGTACTTC	CASSFSETQYF
TRBV7-2	TRBD1	TRBJ2-1	NA	TGTGCCAGCAGCTGGGACAGGGGCAATGAGCAGTTCTTC	CASSWDRGNEQFF
TRBV12-3/TRBV12-4	NA	TRBJ1-1	many	TGTGCCAGCACTTCACAGGGAATAAACACTGAAGCTTTCTTT	CASTSQGINTEAFF
TRBV10-2	NA	TRBJ1-3	few	TGCGCCAGCAGTGAGTCGTTCCCACAGACTGGCGGGCGGAACACCATATATTTT	CASSESFPQTGGRNTIYF
TRBV19	NA	TRBJ2-1	few	TGTGCCAGTAGTAGGATCGCCGGTAATGAGCAGTTCTTC	CASSRIAGNEQFF
TRBV20-1	NA	TRBJ1-1	NA	TGCAGTGCTAGAGATCTCGGGAGGGGATGGCACACTGAAGCTTTCTTT	CSARDLGRGWHTEAFF
TRBV3-1	TRBD1	TRBJ1-1	NA	TGTGCCAGCAGCGAGACAGGGTGGAGGAACACTGAAGCTTTCTTT	CASSETGWRNTEAFF
TRBV18	TRBD1	TRBJ2-1	few	TGTGCCAGCTCCCCCGACAGGGGGATGCGGAATGAGCAGTTCTTC	CASSPDRGMRNEQFF
TRBV6-1	NA	TRBJ2-7	few	TGTGCCAGCAGTGAAGTGGACGGTTCCTACGAGCAGTACTTC	CASSEVDGSYEQYF
TRBV28	NA	TRBJ2-3	NA	TGTGCCAGCAGTCCGAACCACTGGGGGGAGCACAGATACGCAGTATTT	CASSPNHWGEHRYAVF
TRBV19	TRBD1	TRBJ1-5	few	TGTGCCAGTAGACCCTCCGGGACAGGGACTCAGCCCCAGCATTTT	CASRPSGTGTQPQHF
TRBV6-4	NA	TRBJ1-1	NA	TGTGCCAGCAGTGACTCATCACGAAACACTGAAGCTTTCTTT	CASSDSSRNTEAFF
TRBV6-1	NA	TRBJ2-1	few	TGTGCCAGCAGGGCTAAAACGGGGGGCTTAGTGGATGAGCAGTTCTTC	CASRAKTGGLVDEQFF
TRBV15	NA	TRBJ2-7	many	TGTGCCACCAGGATTAGACAGGACGCCTACGAGCAGTACTTC	CATRIRQDAYEQYF
TRBV4-2	NA	TRBJ2-2	NA	TGTGCCAGCAGCCAAATCCCCGGGGAGCTGTTTTTT	CASSQIPGELFF
TRBV18	TRBD2	TRBJ2-1	NA	TGTGCCAGCTCACCGGTTACTAGCGGGAGCTCCTACAATGAGCAGTTCTTC	CASSPVTSGSSYNEQFF
TRBV6-2/TRBV6-3	TRBD2	TRBJ2-2	few	TGTGCCAGCAGCAAAACCACTAGCGTCGGCACCGGGGAGCTGTTTTTT	CASSKTTSVGTGELFF
TRBV7-9	TRBD2	TRBJ2-7	few	TGTGCCAGCAGCTTAGCGCTAGCGGGAGGGCCCGTGCAGTACTTC	CASSLALAGGPVQYF
TRBV28	TRBD1	TRBJ2-1	NA	TGTGCCAGCAGTCCCGAAACCGGGACAGGGGTATTCGGGCAGTTCTTC	CASSPETGTGVFGQFF
TRBV2	TRBD2	TRBJ2-7	few	TGTGCCAGCAGTGAACAGGGTCTAGCGGGATTTGGGGAGCAGTACTTC	CASSEQGLAGFGEQYF
TRBV5-1	TRBD1	TRBJ2-6	NA	TGCGCCAGCAGCGCCCAGGGGGTGTTCTCTGGGGCCAACGTCCTGACTTTC	CASSAQGVFSGANVLTF
TRBV4-1	TRBD1	TRBJ2-4	NA	TGCGCCAGCAGCCAATTGGGACAGGGCGCCAAAAACATTCAGTACTTC	CASSQLGQGAKNIQYF
TRBV12-3/TRBV12-4	TRBD2	TRBJ2-1	NA	TGTGCCAGCAGTTTAAGTCCGGGGACCGTCCGGGAGGGTGAGCAGTTCTTC	CASSLSPGTVREGEQFF
TRBV6-6	TRBD1	TRBJ1-1	NA	TGTGCCAGCAGTCCCACAGGGGCGGGGGCTTTCTTT	CASSPTGAGAFF
TRBV29-1	NA	TRBJ2-3	NA	TGCAGCGTTGGATCGGGCCCCGCGCTAACGGATACGCAGTATTTT	CSVGSGPALTDTQYF
TRBV15	TRBD2	TRBJ2-5	few	TGTGCCACCAGCAGAGGTAGCGGGTCCCCCCGAGAGACCCAGTACTTC	CATSRGSGSPRETQYF
TRBV11-2	NA	TRBJ2-1	NA	TGTGCCAGCAGCTCAGCGAATGAGCAGTTCTTC	CASSSANEQFF